In this sample, the clone carrying this T cell receptor (beta chain) turned up many times. This sample was included in a study of T cells of healthy individuals. One entry per CDR3 protein results from TCRdb running MiXCR on the 5' RACE reads. The sample comprises 65,000 to 95,000 distinct CDR3 sequences, approximately 4.7% of which are singletons, and roughly 7.6% rests with the top ten. Germline V gene lookup returns CDR1 MGHRA and CDR2 YSYEKL. Trimming at V came to 1 base and at J to 3 bases, leaving 2 bases not matched to a gene. The CDR3 contains 14 residues. J is TRBJ2-5 and V is TRBV4-1; 7 bases map to TRBD1. The sequence derives from a female donor in good health. The CDR3 region has the DNA TGCGCCAGCAGCCAAGGACAGGGTGAAGAGACCCAGTACTTC. It encodes CASSQGQGEETQYF.